The 7 T cell receptor beta chains reported below all come from one sample, sequenced in a study of blood T cell repertoires in COVID-19. The protocol was immunoSEQ multiplex PCR, while the TCRdb copy is restricted to in-frame clones and leaves out a portion. The sample records hundreds of thousands of clones, approximately 91% being singletons. Sequencing used peripheral blood. The source is a woman in her sixties or seventies with COVID-19, enrolled during active disease.

The genes are TRBV7-2 and TRBJ2-2, with no clear D. V lost 3 bases and J 1 base, leaving 6 bases between the germline ends. This CDR3 is built from 14 residues. The germline CDR1 and CDR2 sequences are SGHTA and FQGNSA. The CDR3 DNA is TGTGCCAGCAGCTTGGTCGGGAACACCGGGGAGCTGTTTTTT. Its translation: CASSLVGNTGELFF.

The chain is built from TRBV18 and TRBJ2-7, with a possible D match to TRBD2 (7 bases). The germline V gene encodes CDR1 KGHSH and CDR2 LQKENI. V was clipped by 3 bases and J by 0 bases, with 12 bases between them. The CDR3 runs 15 residues. CDR3 in amino acids: CASSPGGPSSYEQYF. The CDR3 DNA reads TGTGCCAGCTCACCGGGGGGGCCAAGCTCCTACGAGCAGTACTTC. Filled out from reference TRBV18 and TRBJ2-7, the complete variable domain reads NAGVMQNPRHLVRRRGQEARLRCSPMKGHSHVYWYRQLPEEGLKFMVYLQKENIIDESGMPKERFSAEFPKEGPSILRIQQVVRGDSAAYFCASSPGGPSSYEQYFGPGTRLTVT.

This chain links TRBV28 with TRBJ2-7; 7 positions agree with TRBD2. CDR1 is MDHEN, CDR2 SYDVKM, per germline. The CDR3 length is 15 residues. The V segment lost 4 bases and the J segment 3 bases; nucleotides outside the gene matches: 9. CDR3 sequence: CASSYSGTINYEQYF. In DNA form, the CDR3 reads TGTGCCAGCAGTTACTCCGGGACTATAAACTACGAGCAGTACTTC.

The chain links TRBV5-1 to TRBJ2-1, with 14 bases lining up with TRBD2. The CDR3 has 16 amino acids. Germline V lookup: CDR1 SGHRS, CDR2 YFSETQ. After removal of 4 bases from V and 8 bases from J, the junction contained 8 bases not matched to a gene. The CDR3 spells CASSPTGTSGGDEQFF. CDR3 DNA sequence: TGCGCCAGCAGCCCCACCGGGACTAGCGGGGGAGATGAGCAGTTCTTC. The full variable domain, completed using reference TRBV5-1 and TRBJ2-1, is KAGVTQTPRYLIKTRGQQVTLSCSPISGHRSVSWYQQTPGQGLQFLFEYFSETQRNKGNFPGRFSGRQFSNSRSEMNVSTLELGDSALYLCASSPTGTSGGDEQFFGPGTRLTVL.

This chain links TRBV18 with TRBJ1-1, with D possibly being TRBD1 (5 bases). This CDR3 has 13 residues. Germline V gene sequence: CDR1 KGHSH, CDR2 LQKENI. V was cut by 5 bases and J by 4 bases, with 11 bases left in between. CDR3: CASSRDWGTEAFF. The CDR3 coding sequence is TGTGCCAGCTCAAGGGACTGGGGCACTGAAGCTTTCTTT.

The rearrangement links TRBV18 to TRBJ1-1, with unresolved D. V was shortened by 6 bases and J by 4 bases, with 15 bases between the two germline ends. This CDR3 is built from 14 residues. Germline CDR1 and CDR2: KGHSH and LQKENI. DNA of the CDR3: TGTGCCAGCTCCCGTGGTCGAGCGAGCACTGAAGCTTTCTTT. Translation: CASSRGRASTEAFF.

The V and J genes are TRBV19 and TRBJ2-1; 7 bases fit TRBD2. With V trimmed by 9 bases and J by 4 bases, 15 bases remained unmatched. The CDR3 spans 16 residues. Germline V lookup: CDR1 LNHDA, CDR2 SQIVND (reference sequence). The CDR3 reads CASSKGGAGVYNEQFF. DNA for the CDR3: TGTGCCAGCTCAAAAGGAGGGGCGGGGGTATACAATGAGCAGTTCTTC.